This entry lists 5 T cell receptor beta chains sequenced from one sample in a study of T cell repertoires in cytomegalovirus infection. TCRdb used MiXCR to reprocess the reads, holding one entry per CDR3 protein. The sample gives about 460,000 distinct CDR3 sequences, about 11% of which show up once; roughly a tenth is in the top ten. Sample: PBMCs. The receptors derive from a human donor in good health (CMV status not recorded). Some clones in this sample may be carry-over from other donors' samples.

The chain joins TRBV5-1 to TRBJ1-2; D is perhaps TRBD1 (5 bases). V was clipped by 4 bases and J by 4 bases, with 17 bases between them. The CDR3 has 15 amino acids. Germline V lookup: CDR1 SGHRS, CDR2 YFSETQ. The CDR3 nucleotides are TGCGCCAGCAGCCCCGCCCCTGCAGGGACCTATGGCTACACCTTC. Its translation: CASSPAPAGTYGYTF.

This clonotype was seen at least ten times. The V and J genes are TRBV11-2 and TRBJ1-4; 8 nucleotides align to TRBD1. CDR1 is SGHAT, CDR2 FQNNGV, per germline. The junction had 17 bases not matched to a gene; V was cut back by 5 bases and J by 0 bases. This CDR3 is 20 amino acids long. In nucleotides, the CDR3 is TGTGCCAGCAGCCCCTTGCCGGGACAGGAGGGGCTTGCAACTAATGAAAAACTGTTTTTT. Translating gives CASSPLPGQEGLATNEKLFF.

The gene calls are TRBV5-6 and TRBJ2-7; 10 bases agree with TRBD2. This CDR3 spans 16 amino acids. V lost 1 base to trimming and J lost 0 bases; unmatched junction nucleotides: 4. In germline, CDR1 is SGHDT, CDR2 YYEEEE. CDR3 loop: CASSLTSGARSYEQYF. The DNA for the CDR3 is TGTGCCAGCAGCTTGACTAGCGGGGCCCGCTCCTACGAGCAGTACTTC.

This clonotype has at least ten counts. The chain uses TRBV5-6 and TRBJ1-5, with D uncertain. Germline V CDR1 and CDR2: SGHDT, YYEEEE. This CDR3 region has 15 residues. With 0 bases removed from V and 2 bases from J, the gap between germline ends came to 9 bases. CDR3 protein: CASSLDRSGNQPQHF. CDR3 sequence (DNA): TGTGCCAGCAGCTTGGACAGATCAGGCAATCAGCCCCAGCATTTT.

This clonotype was detected ten times or more. This chain connects TRBV6-5 to TRBJ2-1; 7 nucleotides agree with TRBD1. The junction had 10 bases not matched to a gene; V was cut back by 2 bases and J by 9 bases. The CDR3 contains 15 residues. CDR1 MNHEY and CDR2 SVGAGI come from the germline V gene. CDR3 protein: CASSYGQGELGEQFF. Here the CDR3 DNA reads TGTGCCAGCAGTTACGGGCAGGGGGAATTAGGTGAGCAGTTCTTC.